The subject of this entry is one T cell receptor beta chain. The antigen is not known. Use of 60 Vbeta and 13 Jbeta primers characterized the PCR. This table comes from immunoSEQ multiplex PCR, and its TCRdb copy is limited to in-frame clones, with some not included. The sample yields 77,000 or so clones, 60% to 85% seen once. V lost 3 bases to trimming and J lost 1 base, with 10 bases between them. Germline assignment: CDR1 SNHLY and CDR2 FYNNEI. This CDR3 region has 15 residues. The data originate from a study of cytomegalovirus exposure and HLA in healthy donors. Notes on the study in general: In a later analysis, TCR beta V- and J-gene trimming showed a link to a missense DCLRE1C variant. 87-base-pair reads could not separate some V segments, including TRBV6-2 and TRBV6-3. The authors enumerated 150 to 200 TCR beta chains as linked to cytomegalovirus. Among the sequence variants, a highly shared cluster was likely an artifact of sequencing.

This receptor was taken from a middle-aged man in good health and CMV-seronegative. V gene TRBV2 combines with J gene TRBJ2-4; a possible D gene is TRBD2 (5 bases). Material: PBMCs. The CDR3 loop reads CASSEHSGAKNIQYF. The CDR3 DNA reads as TGTGCCAGCAGTGAGCACTCGGGGGCCAAAAACATTCAGTACTTC.